The clone carrying this TCR beta chain showed up just once. Germline CDR1 reads MDHEN; CDR2 reads SYDVKM. Trimming left V 5 bases short and J 7 bases short, with 17 bases between. The CDR3 runs 15 residues. The data originate from a study of blood T cell repertoires in COVID-19. About the research overall: Acute-phase and convalescent COVID-19 samples originated in the United States, Italy and Spain.

Per the original methods: Cell counts per sample came from amplifying reference gene primers. Generated by immunoSEQ multiplex PCR, the TCRdb table keeps only in-frame clones and is missing some. That table furnishes V, J and clone size, whereas the DNA furnished D and trimming. The sample lists about 73,000 clones, about 92% occurring once. The TCR was taken from an elderly woman with active or convalescent COVID-19. The chain recombines TRBV28 with TRBJ1-4; the D gene is possibly TRBD1 (6 bases). Sequenced input: peripheral blood. In nucleotides, the CDR3 is TGTGCCAGCAGTCTTGGACAGACGGGTAGTGAAAAACTGTTTTTT. This translates into CASSLGQTGSEKLFF.